This TCR beta chain was identified during a study of T cells in women clearing cervical HPV infection. Study at large: Controls were women whose single incident HPV16 infection cleared within 12 months without precancer or cancer.

Sequenced by immunoSEQ multiplex PCR; TCRdb stores in-frame clones only, minus some. In total, the table holds about 32,000 clones. As regards this clone: Its matching antigen is unknown. The CDR3 goes on 3 residues after the read ends, and that part is filled in from the germline J gene.

Study-wide findings and caveats: TRBV6-7 abundance was lower in cases than controls (around 0.11% versus 0.16%).

MY09/MY11 PCR detected cervical HPV DNA; dot-blot assigned genotypes. Germline loops: CDR1 MGHRA, CDR2 YSYEKL. Trimming pared 1 base from V and 6 bases from J, leaving 9 bases between. CDR3 length: 13 amino acids. This TCR was sampled from a woman aged 18-69 years with a cervical HPV16 infection that either progressed to CIN3+ or cleared (not recorded which). The sequenced material came from blood buffy coat. The genes are TRBV4-1 and TRBJ1-1, with D perhaps TRBD1 (6 bases). The DNA read from the CDR3 is TGCGCCAGCAGCCAAGCAGGGGAGGCTGAA. Its translation: CASSQAGEAE. The CDR3 reads in full as CASSQAGEAEAFF.